Each of the 32 T cell receptor beta chains below was sequenced from the same sample in a study of T-cell memory formation after mild COVID-19. TCRdb fed the 5' RACE reads into MiXCR, producing one record per CDR3 protein. The sample carries 200,000 or so distinct CDR3 sequences, 15% to 20% recorded once. The material sequenced was PBMCs or a T cell subset sorted from them (not recorded which). The receptors were sampled from an adult woman who had mild COVID-19 (a few samples of this study predate the infection). Cell type and time point are not known.

The V gene is TRBV5-1, the J gene TRBJ1-1; the D gene is possibly TRBD1 (5 bases). This CDR3 is 15 amino acids long. Trimming left V 3 bases short and J 4 bases short, with 16 bases between. CDR1 is SGHRS, CDR2 YFSETQ, per germline. DNA for the CDR3: TGCGCCAGCAGCTCGGAGGGGTCCCGGAGCACTGAAGCTTTCTTT. Encoded protein: CASSSEGSRSTEAFF.

V is TRBV24-1 and J is TRBJ2-1; D gene ambiguous. The CDR3 covers 14 residues. CDR1 KGHDR and CDR2 SFDVKD come from the germline V gene. The V gene lost 3 bases and the J gene lost 2 bases, with 7 bases spanning the gap. For the CDR3, the DNA is TGTGCCACCAGTGATAACCGAGCCTACAATGAGCAGTTCTTC. This encodes CATSDNRAYNEQFF.

The rearrangement links TRBV4-2 to TRBJ2-3, with 14 bases fitting TRBD2. The J segment lost 3 bases and the V segment lost 5 bases, leaving 10 bases of the junction unmatched. The CDR3 contains 18 residues. Germline V gene sequence: CDR1 LGHNA, CDR2 YNFKEQ. CDR3 sequence reads: CASSTGLAGGYGTDTQYF. CDR3 coding DNA: TGTGCCAGCAGCACCGGACTAGCGGGGGGTTATGGGACAGATACGCAGTATTTT.

This rearrangement joins TRBV28 to TRBJ2-7, with 11 nucleotides matching TRBD1. CDR3 size: 14 residues. V lost 6 bases to trimming and J lost 2 bases; unmatched junction nucleotides: 3. Germline V gene lookup returns CDR1 MDHEN and CDR2 SYDVKM. The CDR3 nucleotides read TGTGCCAGCAGGGACAGGGGGCGCCCCTACGAGCAGTACTTC. This sequence encodes CASRDRGRPYEQYF.

This clonotype turned up a few times. V and J are TRBV24-1 and TRBJ2-1, with D tentatively TRBD1 (6 bases). The germline V gene encodes CDR1 KGHDR and CDR2 SFDVKD. CDR3 size: 17 residues. V lost 5 bases and J lost 5, with 21 bases in between. The CDR3 nucleotides are TGTGCCACCAGTGCTCCTGAGGGGCAGACAGGACACAATGAGCAGTTCTTC. It is translated as CATSAPEGQTGHNEQFF.

The chain carries TRBV20-1 and TRBJ1-1; TRBD1 agrees at 7 bases. The CDR3 is 16 amino acids. Trimming at V came to 0 bases and at J to 1 base, leaving 8 bases not matched to a gene. The germline gives CDR1 DFQATT, CDR2 SNEGSKA (reference sequence). CDR3 amino acids: CSAREAGGATNTEAFF. CDR3 in DNA: TGCAGTGCTAGAGAGGCAGGGGGGGCAACGAACACTGAAGCTTTCTTT.

This clonotype was detected a few times. V and J are TRBV4-2 and TRBJ1-3; D is perhaps TRBD1 (5 bases). The V end was cut by 2 bases, the J end by 2 bases, with 7 bases between. This CDR3 has 14 residues. Per germline, CDR1 LGHNA and CDR2 YNFKEQ. The CDR3 spells CASSQRGTGNTIYF. The CDR3 DNA reads as TGTGCCAGCAGCCAAAGGGGTACTGGAAACACCATATATTTT.

This chain uses TRBV20-1 with TRBJ1-4; 10 bases fit TRBD1. There are 16 residues in the CDR3. The ends lost 2 bases at V and 6 bases at J; junction bases unmatched: 9. The germline CDR1 and CDR2 sequences are DFQATT and SNEGSKA (reference sequence). The DNA for the CDR3 is TGCAGTGCTAGAATTGCGGAGACAGGGGGCTATGAAAAACTGTTTTTT. This gives the protein CSARIAETGGYEKLFF.

J is TRBJ2-2 and V is TRBV29-1; TRBD1 might be the D (5 bases). Germline values: CDR1 SQVTM, CDR2 ANQGSEA. The CDR3 totals 11 residues. V lost 6 bases, J lost 6 bases, and 8 bases lay in between. The CDR3 region has the DNA TGCAGCGTAGGGGATGCCGGGGAGCTGTTTTTT. It yields the protein CSVGDAGELFF.

CDR3 protein: CASSSTRVNTEAFF. The CDR3 DNA reads as TGTGCCAGCAGCTCTACCAGGGTGAACACTGAAGCTTTCTTT. The rearrangement joins TRBV7-2 to TRBJ1-1; weak D call: TRBD1 (5 bases). V lost 4 bases and J 0 bases, leaving 9 bases between the germline ends. This CDR3 has 14 amino acids. Germline V gives CDR1 SGHTA, CDR2 FQGNSA.

This clonotype was observed a handful of times. The chain carries TRBV6-5 and TRBJ2-6; D not resolved. V was trimmed by 8 bases and J by 2 bases, leaving 13 bases between them. The CDR3 is 15 amino acids. Germline lookup yields CDR1 MNHEY and CDR2 SVGAGI. In DNA form, the CDR3 reads TGTGCCAGCGGGCCAGGCCCCCCTGGGGCCAACGTCCTGACTTTC. Amino acids: CASGPGPPGANVLTF.

This clonotype was seen a few times. The chain links TRBV7-3 to TRBJ2-2; 9 bases align to TRBD2. Germline loops: CDR1 SGHTA, CDR2 FQGTGA. Germline trimming cut 1 base from V and 4 bases from J; bases unmatched to any gene: 4. The CDR3 is 16 amino acids. The CDR3 DNA sequence: TGTGCCAGCAGCTTAAGTCTAGCGGGGACCACCGGGGAGCTGTTTTTT. Its translation: CASSLSLAGTTGELFF.

Many counts were recorded for this clonotype. This chain uses TRBV5-1 with TRBJ2-7; 7 bases line up with TRBD2. Germline CDR1 is SGHRS and CDR2 is YFSETQ. This CDR3 is built from 16 residues. V shed 0 bases, J shed 2 bases, and the junction held 8 bases outside the gene matches. CDR3 region: CASSLDSGKGPYEQYF. CDR3 nucleotides: TGCGCCAGCAGCTTGGACAGCGGGAAAGGACCCTACGAGCAGTACTTC.

This clonotype came up a few times. This chain joins TRBV7-2 and TRBJ1-2; D is unresolved. The V and J ends lost 5 bases and 7 bases respectively, with 17 bases between them. Germline CDR1 SGHTA, CDR2 FQGNSA. The CDR3 is 14 residues long. The CDR3 DNA is TGTGCCAGCAGCACAACGGGTCGGGCATCTGGCTACACCTTC. Translating it yields CASSTTGRASGYTF.

The chain is built from TRBV24-1 and TRBJ2-5, with a weak D call TRBD1 (7 bases). The CDR3 length is 14 residues. Germline assignment: CDR1 KGHDR and CDR2 SFDVKD. Trimming stripped 10 bases from V and 1 base from J, with 15 bases between. The CDR3 loop reads CATQPGGPQETQYF. In DNA, the CDR3 is TGTGCCACACAACCAGGGGGGCCCCAAGAGACCCAGTACTTC.

This clonotype has more than one count but fewer than ten. The V and J genes are TRBV30 and TRBJ2-3; TRBD2 aligns across 7 bases. From germline, CDR1 is GTSNPN and CDR2 SVGIG (reference sequence). The J segment lost 2 bases and the V segment lost 5 bases, leaving 4 bases of the junction unmatched. This CDR3 region has 13 residues. This CDR3 is CAWASGFTDTQYF. In DNA form, the CDR3 reads TGTGCCTGGGCTAGCGGATTCACAGATACGCAGTATTTT. The full variable domain, completed using reference TRBV30 and TRBJ2-3, is SQTIHQWPATLVQPVGSPLSLECTVEGTSNPNLYWYRQAAGRGLQLLFYSVGIGQISSEVPQNLSASRPQDRQFILSSKKLLLSDSGFYLCAWASGFTDTQYFGPGTRLTVL.

This clonotype was counted only a few times. This chain uses TRBV5-6 with TRBJ1-2, with D perhaps matching TRBD1 (5 bases). There are 14 residues in the CDR3. The germline V gene encodes CDR1 SGHDT and CDR2 YYEEEE. The V and J ends lost 6 bases and 7 bases respectively, with 19 bases between them. The CDR3 is CASIQGAKAGGYTF. The DNA of the CDR3 is TGTGCCAGCATCCAAGGGGCTAAAGCGGGTGGCTACACCTTC.

This chain uses TRBV25-1 with TRBJ2-7; the D gene is possibly TRBD2 (5 bases). With 8 bases removed from V and 5 bases from J, the gap between germline ends came to 13 bases. There are 12 residues in the CDR3. The V gene's germline CDR1 is MGHDK and CDR2 SYGVNS. CDR3 nucleotides: TGTGCCAGCCTGGGTGGCGGGCACGAGCAGTACTTC. Translated, it gives CASLGGGHEQYF.

The chain links TRBV6-1 to TRBJ1-2, with TRBD1 matching 9 bases. This CDR3 contains 16 residues. Germline values: CDR1 MNHNS, CDR2 SASEGT. The ends lost 3 bases at V and 6 bases at J; junction bases unmatched: 11. The CDR3 here is CASSDGTGSGVNGYTF. The DNA of the CDR3 is TGTGCCAGCAGTGACGGGACAGGGTCGGGTGTAAATGGCTACACCTTC.

The V and J genes are TRBV29-1 and TRBJ1-2; 7 nucleotides agree with TRBD1. CDR1 is SQVTM and CDR2 is ANQGSEA in the germline V gene. This CDR3 is 13 amino acids long. The V segment lost 4 bases and the J segment 6 bases; nucleotides outside the gene matches: 8. CDR3 amino acids: CSVGQGMTDGYTF. In DNA, the CDR3 is TGCAGCGTTGGACAGGGTATGACGGATGGCTACACCTTC.

V gene TRBV5-1 combines with J gene TRBJ1-5; 7 bases align to TRBD1. CDR3 length: 16 residues. CDR1 and CDR2 (germline): SGHRS, YFSETQ. V gave up 5 bases and J gave up 0 bases; unmatched junction bases: 8. The CDR3 region is CASSPGTDNSNQPQHF. The CDR3 DNA is TGCGCCAGCAGTCCCGGGACAGATAATAGCAATCAGCCCCAGCATTTT.

This clonotype was observed a handful of times. The chain recombines TRBV20-1 with TRBJ2-4; maybe TRBD2 (6 bases). Germline V lookup: CDR1 DFQATT, CDR2 SNEGSKA (reference sequence). The CDR3 runs to 18 residues. The ends were cut back, 6 bases at V and 1 base at J, with 25 bases in the middle. Here the CDR3 DNA reads TGCAGTGCGGACGCCAGGGCGGGGAGCTGGTCGGCCAAAAACATTCAGTACTTC. Protein sequence: CSADARAGSWSAKNIQYF.

This clonotype showed up just a few times. The gene calls are TRBV12-3 or TRBV12-4 and TRBJ1-1; D remains unclear. The ends were cut back, 5 bases at V and 2 bases at J, with 9 bases in the middle. The CDR3 spans 13 residues. The CDR3 bases are TGTGCCAGCAGTCCCGGGTCTAACACTGAAGCTTTCTTT. It is translated as CASSPGSNTEAFF.

V gene TRBV7-2 combines with J gene TRBJ2-3, with 10 bases identical to TRBD2. V lost 5 bases, J lost 6 bases, and 2 bases stayed unmatched. Per the germline V gene, CDR1 is SGHTA and CDR2 is FQGNSA. The CDR3 is made up of 13 amino acids. The CDR3 sequence: CASSISGRDTQYF. Written as DNA, the CDR3 is TGTGCCAGCAGCATTAGCGGGAGGGATACGCAGTATTTT.

V is TRBV5-1 and J is TRBJ2-1; 9 bases are shared with TRBD1. Germline V CDR1 and CDR2: SGHRS, YFSETQ. CDR3 size: 16 residues. V shed 4 bases, J shed 4 bases, and the junction held 9 bases outside the gene matches. CDR3 amino acids: CASSTQGTGLYNEQFF. The CDR3 nucleotides are TGCGCCAGCAGCACCCAAGGGACAGGGTTATACAATGAGCAGTTCTTC.

This chain links TRBV7-6 with TRBJ2-2; 8 positions agree with TRBD2. V shed 3 bases, J shed 2 bases, and the junction held 8 bases outside the gene matches. Germline V gene sequence: CDR1 SGHVS, CDR2 FNYEAQ. The CDR3 covers 17 residues. The CDR3 reads CASSFTGGPSNTGELFF. DNA of the CDR3: TGTGCCAGCAGCTTCACGGGGGGGCCTTCCAACACCGGGGAGCTGTTTTTT.

This clonotype was detected only a few times. The chain is built from TRBV2 and TRBJ2-4; D remains ambiguous. The V and J ends lost 2 bases and 9 bases respectively, with 8 bases between them. This CDR3 has 12 residues. From germline, CDR1 is SNHLY and CDR2 FYNNEI. The CDR3 is CASSESGGIQYF. DNA of the CDR3: TGTGCCAGCAGTGAATCTGGTGGCATTCAGTACTTC.

This chain joins TRBV20-1 and TRBJ1-6; D perhaps matches TRBD1 (6 bases). The CDR3 runs 12 residues. The V end was cut by 3 bases, the J end by 10 bases, with 10 bases between. The V gene's germline CDR1 is DFQATT and CDR2 SNEGSKA (reference sequence). The CDR3 nucleotides read TGCAGTGCTAGTCGGACAGCCTCACCCCTCCACTTT. It yields the protein CSASRTASPLHF.

The CDR3 loop reads CASSTRQGAYNEQFF. CDR3 bases: TGTGCCAGCAGTACCCGACAGGGGGCCTACAATGAGCAGTTCTTC. The genes are TRBV6-1 and TRBJ2-1; TRBD1 aligns across 9 bases. CDR1 and CDR2 from the germline V gene are MNHNS and SASEGT. The CDR3 consists of 15 residues. V lost 5 bases and J lost 2; bases outside the gene matches: 4.

V gene TRBV20-1 combines with J gene TRBJ2-7; 8 nucleotides line up with TRBD1. Germline assignment: CDR1 DFQATT and CDR2 SNEGSKA (reference sequence). The CDR3 totals 14 residues. V dropped 6 bases and J dropped 0; count of bases not matched to a gene: 7. This CDR3 reads CSADGGQASYEQYF. As DNA, the CDR3 is TGCAGTGCGGATGGGGGACAGGCCTCCTACGAGCAGTACTTC.

The rearrangement links TRBV19 to TRBJ1-2; no firm D call. V lost 3 bases and J lost 7, with 9 bases in between. Germline values: CDR1 LNHDA, CDR2 SQIVND (reference sequence). This CDR3 comprises 12 residues. CDR3 coding DNA: TGTGCCAGTAGTATCTTGGGGTTTGGCTACACCTTC. Its protein product is CASSILGFGYTF.

A few counts support this clonotype. CDR3 residues: CASSYSYGTDYGYTF. The CDR3, as DNA: TGTGCCAGCAGTTACTCGTACGGGACAGACTATGGCTACACCTTC. The V call is TRBV6-5, the J call TRBJ1-2; 7 positions match TRBD1. The CDR3 length is 15 residues. Looked up from germline, CDR1 is MNHEY and CDR2 is SVGAGI. With V trimmed by 0 bases and J by 3 bases, 4 bases remained unmatched.